The 32 T cell receptor beta chains presented below share a single source sample, sequenced in a study of T cell clusters in autoimmune cytopenias. TRB was amplified from around 0.25 ug of peripheral blood genomic DNA per sample. TRB rearrangements were amplified by touch-down multiplex PCR with mixed TRB-A/B primers. TCRdb reprocessed the multiplex PCR reads; each CDR3 protein has one entry and no DNA is given. The sample's table shows about 12,000 distinct CDR3 sequences. Another study also made use of these data, one on T cell repertoires in aging, cancer and after chemotherapy.

The specimen sequenced was peripheral blood. Receptor source: a human donor in good health.

CDR3 sequence: CASTQGMNTEAFF. J is TRBJ1-1 and V is TRBV5-4; TCRdb calls TRBD1, which cannot be checked without DNA. CDR3 length: 13 residues. Germline assignment: CDR1 SGHNT and CDR2 YYREEE (reference sequence).

The V call is TRBV5-5, the J call TRBJ1-5; lacking DNA, the TRBD1 call made by TCRdb goes unchecked. This CDR3 comprises 15 residues. Germline V lookup: CDR1 SGHKS, CDR2 YYEKEE (reference sequence). The CDR3 sequence is CASSLEGQGGQPQHF.

The rearrangement joins TRBV11-1 to TRBJ2-5. CDR3 size: 14 residues. In germline, CDR1 is SGHAT, CDR2 FQDESV (reference sequence). The CDR3 region is CASSLMAAQETQYF.

By frequency, this clonotype registers medium-sized (0.01 to 0.1%). V usage is TRBV19 and J usage is TRBJ2-7. The CDR3 has 12 amino acids. Germline V CDR1 and CDR2: LNHDA, SQIVND (reference sequence). This chain's CDR3 is CASSIGVLEQYF.

This chain uses TRBV5-6 with TRBJ1-2. This CDR3 is built from 14 residues. Germline CDR1 is SGHDT and CDR2 is YYEEEE. CDR3 region: CASSLWLKSYGYTF.

This chain joins TRBV29-1 and TRBJ1-2; no DNA is available, so the TRBD1 call from TCRdb remains unchecked. The CDR3 sequence is 12 residues long. Germline loops: CDR1 SQVTM, CDR2 ANQGSEA. The CDR3 reads CSVVGGSNGYTF.

The CDR3 here is CASSPQGGETQYF. J is TRBJ2-5 and V is TRBV6-2 or TRBV6-3; no DNA is available, so the TRBD1 call from TCRdb remains unchecked. This CDR3 region has 13 residues. Germline values: CDR1 MNHEY, CDR2 SVGEGT.

The rearrangement joins TRBV19 to TRBJ1-2. The CDR3 totals 13 residues. The V gene's germline CDR1 is LNHDA and CDR2 SQIVND (reference sequence). This CDR3 reads CASSNRDLYGYTF.

V usage is TRBV11-3 and J usage is TRBJ1-4. The germline V gene has CDR1 SGHNT and CDR2 YENEEA. The CDR3 totals 13 residues. CDR3 sequence reads: CASSFKGNEKLFF.

According to its frequency, this clonotype is medium-sized. This chain links TRBV29-1 with TRBJ1-2; TCRdb proposes TRBD1, but this gene call is untestable without DNA. This CDR3 region has 13 residues. CDR1 is SQVTM and CDR2 is ANQGSEA in the germline V gene. This CDR3 is CSVEPPTNYGYTF. Combining the CDR3 with reference TRBV29-1 and TRBJ1-2 gives the whole variable domain SAVISQKPSRDICQRGTSLTIQCQVDSQVTMMFWYRQQPGQSLTLIATANQGSEATYESGFVIDKFPISRPNLTFSTLTVSNMSPEDSSIYLCSVEPPTNYGYTFGSGTRLTVV.

This chain connects TRBV5-6 to TRBJ1-6. The CDR3 has 12 amino acids. Germline assignment: CDR1 SGHDT and CDR2 YYEEEE. The CDR3 loop is CASRTNNSPLHF.

The chain has TRBV6-5 and TRBJ2-5; the D gene TCRdb calls, TRBD1, cannot be checked with no DNA. CDR3 length: 14 residues. Germline lookup yields CDR1 MNHEY and CDR2 SVGAGI. The CDR3 loop reads CASSYSIQAQTQYF.

The V call is TRBV27, the J call TRBJ1-2; TCRdb outputs TRBD1, but without DNA this stays unchecked. Germline values: CDR1 MNHEY, CDR2 SMNVEV (reference sequence). The CDR3 runs 17 residues. The CDR3 here is CASSYTTGGKQNYGYTF.

The CDR3 reads CASNLLDKGGARPPPYEQYF. The chain combines TRBV6-4 with TRBJ2-7; TCRdb proposes TRBD2, but this gene call is untestable without DNA. CDR1 and CDR2 from the germline V gene are MRHNA and SNTAGT. The CDR3 sequence is 20 residues long.

The chain joins TRBV6-2 or TRBV6-3 to TRBJ2-7; TCRdb's assignment of TRBD1 cannot be checked, as there is no DNA. Germline V gene lookup returns CDR1 MNHEY and CDR2 SVGEGT. The length of the CDR3 is 12 residues. CDR3 protein: CASSPGPYEQYF.

The rearrangement links TRBV29-1 to TRBJ2-4; TCRdb proposes TRBD1, but this gene call is untestable without DNA. This CDR3 contains 15 residues. Germline V gene lookup returns CDR1 SQVTM and CDR2 ANQGSEA. The CDR3 sequence: CSAGQGAEVDNIQYF. The full variable domain, with the rest looked up from reference TRBV29-1 and TRBJ2-4, is SAVISQKPSRDICQRGTSLTIQCQVDSQVTMMFWYRQQPGQSLTLIATANQGSEATYESGFVIDKFPISRPNLTFSTLTVSNMSPEDSSIYLCSAGQGAEVDNIQYFGAGTRLSVL.

This chain connects TRBV27 to TRBJ2-2. The CDR3 covers 13 residues. Germline V gene sequence: CDR1 MNHEY, CDR2 SMNVEV (reference sequence). The CDR3 is CASSQLTPGELFF.

This chain joins TRBV12-3 or TRBV12-4 and TRBJ2-1; the D call of TRBD1 rests on TCRdb alone, since no DNA is present to check it. The CDR3 covers 15 residues. CDR3 sequence: CASSSGQGTYNEQFF.

The genes are TRBV29-1 and TRBJ1-1; as DNA is missing, the TRBD1 call by TCRdb cannot be tested. The CDR3 is made up of 13 amino acids. Germline values: CDR1 SQVTM, CDR2 ANQGSEA. CDR3 protein: CSGNQGRGTEAFF.

The rearrangement joins TRBV13 to TRBJ2-3; the D gene TCRdb calls, TRBD1, cannot be checked with no DNA. This CDR3 has 16 amino acids. In germline, CDR1 is PRHDT, CDR2 FYEKMQ (reference sequence). The CDR3 spells CASSLGARGTTDTQYF. Full variable domain (outside the CDR3, taken from reference TRBV13 and TRBJ2-3): AAGVIQSPRHLIKEKRETATLKCYPIPRHDTVYWYQQGPGQDPQFLISFYEKMQSDKGSIPDRFSAQQFSDYHSELNMSSLELGDSALYFCASSLGARGTTDTQYFGPGTRLTVL.

Considering frequency, this clonotype is medium-sized. The chain uses TRBV29-1 and TRBJ2-1. CDR1 and CDR2 (germline): SQVTM, ANQGSEA. CDR3 length equals 12 residues. Here the CDR3 reads CSVASSYNEQFF.

The chain is built from TRBV11-3 and TRBJ1-1; with no DNA, the TCRdb D assignment of TRBD1 cannot be verified. The CDR3 loop spans 13 amino acids. In germline, CDR1 is SGHNT, CDR2 YENEEA. Here the CDR3 reads CASTAPGVSEAFF.

This sequence joins TRBV6-2 or TRBV6-3 and TRBJ2-7; TCRdb outputs TRBD1, but without DNA this stays unchecked. The CDR3 sequence is 15 residues long. Germline V lookup: CDR1 MNHEY, CDR2 SVGEGT. The chain's CDR3 is CASSHGQGMAYEQYF.

The chain recombines TRBV6-5 with TRBJ1-5; the TCRdb D gene call, TRBD1, has no DNA to confirm it. CDR1 is MNHEY, CDR2 SVGAGI, per germline. The CDR3 sequence is 13 residues long. CDR3 in amino acids: CASSRDGHQPQHF.

The rearrangement uses TRBV11-3 and TRBJ2-2; the TCRdb call, TRBD2, lacks DNA for checking. The CDR3 consists of 16 residues. Germline V gene lookup returns CDR1 SGHNT and CDR2 YENEEA. This CDR3 reads CASSLDQGGLTGELFF.

V usage is TRBV5-6 and J usage is TRBJ1-1. Looked up from germline, CDR1 is SGHDT and CDR2 is YYEEEE. The CDR3 is 15 residues long. CDR3 region: CASSWGAGPNTEAFF.

V gene TRBV30 combines with J gene TRBJ2-6. This CDR3 has 13 amino acids. The germline gives CDR1 GTSNPN, CDR2 SVGIG (reference sequence). CDR3 region: CAWSVSGANVLTF.

The CDR3 sequence is CASSQGGGLSTDTQYF. The chain combines TRBV4-3 with TRBJ2-3; as DNA is missing, the TRBD1 call by TCRdb cannot be tested. The germline CDR1 and CDR2 sequences are LGHNA and YSLEER. The CDR3 is 16 amino acids.

This clonotype is called medium-sized (0.01 to 0.1%) based on its frequency. This chain connects TRBV29-1 to TRBJ1-2; checking the TCRdb D call of TRBD1 is not possible without DNA. Germline V gives CDR1 SQVTM, CDR2 ANQGSEA. The CDR3 is made up of 14 amino acids. CDR3 sequence reads: CSVERQGANYGYTF. The full variable domain, with the rest looked up from reference TRBV29-1 and TRBJ1-2, is SAVISQKPSRDICQRGTSLTIQCQVDSQVTMMFWYRQQPGQSLTLIATANQGSEATYESGFVIDKFPISRPNLTFSTLTVSNMSPEDSSIYLCSVERQGANYGYTFGSGTRLTVV.

The chain carries TRBV12-3 or TRBV12-4 and TRBJ2-7; TCRdb selects TRBD2, and the lack of DNA leaves this call unchecked. There are 17 residues in the CDR3. The CDR3 spells CASSLVSGGGGSYEQYF.

The chain has TRBV18 and TRBJ2-1; checking the TCRdb D call of TRBD1 is not possible without DNA. The CDR3 loop spans 20 amino acids. Germline V gene data show CDR1 as KGHSH and CDR2 as LQKENI. The CDR3 loop reads CASSPPLQDREYFLGYEQFF.

The rearrangement joins TRBV5-6 to TRBJ1-4; TCRdb indicates TRBD1, and absent DNA this call remains unverified. From germline, CDR1 is SGHDT and CDR2 YYEEEE. The CDR3 runs to 15 residues. This CDR3 reads CASNKDSRYNEKLFF.